This T cell receptor beta chain was retrieved from a study of OX40 agonist ivuxolimab in advanced cancers. Overall study context: Patients took ivuxolimab, an agonistic anti-OX40 (CD134) antibody. One hepatocellular carcinoma and a couple of cutaneous melanoma patients partially responded. The study's findings and limits: Within 6 weeks, CD4+ and CD8+ blood T cells expanded clonally at 0.1 to 3.0 mg/kg. Part of the nonresponder group also had normalized T-cell clonal expansion that was low.

Note on this clone: The antigen is not known.

Assay used: immunoSEQ multiplex PCR; TCRdb lists only in-frame clones, some missing. The table lists tens of thousands of clones, 80% of them singletons. This specimen was CD4+ or CD8+ T cells sorted from blood, taken in a trial of the OX40 agonist ivuxolimab. The sequence was collected from an adult with an advanced solid tumor such as melanoma, head and neck, liver or kidney cancer.

CDR3 DNA: TGTGCCAGCAGTCCAAGGGGACAGGGAGGAAACTACGAGCAGTACTTC. Its protein is CASSPRGQGGNYEQYF. This sequence joins TRBV27 and TRBJ2-7; 9 bases are a match to TRBD1. The CDR3 has 16 residues. The V gene's germline CDR1 is MNHEY and CDR2 SMNVEV (reference sequence). V lost 5 bases, J lost 3 bases, and 11 bases stayed unmatched.